The source of this TCR beta chain is a study of cytomegalovirus exposure and HLA in healthy donors. Overall study findings and caveats: It was confirmed in vitro that three of the CMV-associated chains were specific for CMV antigens. It was 150 to 200 TCR beta chains that were listed as cytomegalovirus-associated.

The donors gave bone marrow, and they were healthy. This clone was observed a handful of times. What it recognizes is unknown. With 60 Vbeta and 13 Jbeta primers, the PCR was carried out. This table comes from immunoSEQ multiplex PCR, and its TCRdb copy is limited to in-frame clones, with some not included. The repertoire includes about 160,000 clones, 77% of them detected once, and 3.7% sits in the top ten. The sample taken for sequencing was PBMCs. The clonotype was recovered from a young man in good health and CMV-seropositive.

The DNA for the CDR3 is TGTGCCATCAGTGGACAGGGGGATTCACCCCTCCACTTT. It encodes CAISGQGDSPLHF. The chain couples TRBV10-3 to TRBJ1-6; 9 nucleotides match TRBD1. V lost 4 bases, J lost 8 bases, and 0 bases stayed unmatched. The CDR3 totals 13 residues. In germline, CDR1 is ENHRY, CDR2 SYGVKD.